This TCR beta chain was identified in a study of regulatory T cells. Germline V lookup: CDR1 SGHRS, CDR2 YFSETQ. The CDR3 loop spans 14 amino acids. After removal of 4 bases from V and 6 bases from J, the junction contained 7 bases not matched to a gene. Notes on the study in general: In CD3G-deficient patients, conventional CD4+ T cells were enriched for hydrophobic CDR3 residues at positions 6 and 7. Patient repertoires had restricted TRB V-J pairs and skewed V and J usage, most in Tregs.

Notes on this clone: Its antigen is not known.

The primer mix had 52 TRBV and 13 TRBJ primers. The protocol was immunoSEQ multiplex PCR, while the TCRdb copy is restricted to in-frame clones and leaves out a portion. The sample has tens of thousands of clones, over 75% seen once. The receptor's source is a child aged 5 to 17 with CD3G deficiency. The specimen was conventional CD4+ T cells sorted from blood. The chain couples TRBV5-1 to TRBJ1-1; 9 nucleotides line up with TRBD1. CDR3 sequence: CASSPGQGSPEAFF. CDR3 nucleotides: TGCGCCAGCAGCCCCGGACAGGGGAGCCCTGAAGCTTTCTTT.